These 16 T cell receptor beta chains originate from one sample sequenced in a study of T cells in Graves' hyperthyroidism and ophthalmopathy. TCR beta CDR3 region amplification was performed from RNA transcripts. HTBI primers were the set used in a first-round RT-PCR of the TCR CDR3. TCRdb passed the multiplex PCR reads through MiXCR, listing each CDR3 protein once. The sample gives more than 350,000 distinct CDR3 sequences, 14% of which show up once; around 20% is in the top ten. Sequencing was carried out using blood. These receptors came from a woman aged 25 to 39 with Graves' ophthalmopathy.

The chain recombines TRBV9 with TRBJ2-5; 10 bases are a match to TRBD2. From germline, CDR1 is SGDLS and CDR2 YYNGEE. This CDR3 is 15 amino acids long. V shed 1 base and J 1 base; nucleotides not matched to a gene: 1. The CDR3 reads CASSVSGGAQETQYF. CDR3 DNA: TGTGCCAGCAGCGTAAGCGGGGGGGCCCAAGAGACCCAGTACTTC.

The CDR3 DNA reads TGTGCCAGCAGCCAAGCTCGGGGGAACACTGAAGCTTTCTTT. Protein sequence: CASSQARGNTEAFF. J is TRBJ1-1 and V is TRBV3-1, with D hard to call. Germline V gene data show CDR1 as LGHDT and CDR2 as YNNKEL (reference sequence). This CDR3 has 14 residues. Trimming shortened V by 1 base and J by 1 base, and 7 bases separated the two germline ends.

The chain has TRBV20-1 and TRBJ2-5, with 14 positions matching TRBD2. This CDR3 is built from 17 residues. From germline, CDR1 is DFQATT and CDR2 SNEGSKA (reference sequence). Trimming cost V 3 bases and J 5 bases; bases outside gene matches: 11. CDR3 DNA: TGCAGTGCTAGTTTGGGACTAGCGGGGGCTAAGCCCGAGACCCAGTACTTC. Its protein product is CSASLGLAGAKPETQYF.

The genes are TRBV24-1 and TRBJ2-1, with a tentative D call TRBD1 (5 bases). CDR1 is KGHDR, CDR2 SFDVKD, per germline. The CDR3 has 16 residues. V gave up 0 bases and J gave up 4 bases, with 12 bases separating them. Here the CDR3 DNA reads TGTGCCACCAGTGATTTGAGAACAGGTGGATACAATGAGCAGTTCTTC. It encodes CATSDLRTGGYNEQFF.

This clonotype was detected only a few times. The chain uses TRBV12-3 or TRBV12-4 and TRBJ2-2; TRBD2 is a possible D gene (6 bases). The CDR3 sequence is 15 residues long. Trimming stripped 6 bases from V and 3 bases from J, with 14 bases between. DNA for the CDR3: TGTGCCAGCAGCTATACCGGGACTTACACCGGGGAGCTGTTTTTT. Its protein product is CASSYTGTYTGELFF.

This clonotype was counted ten times or more. The chain links TRBV5-4 to TRBJ2-3, with D uncertain. The CDR3 is made up of 13 amino acids. The germline gives CDR1 SGHNT, CDR2 YYREEE (reference sequence). Trimming took 7 bases from V and 2 from J, leaving 11 bases between them. The CDR3 bases are TGTGCCAGCGGTCAATCTAACACAGATACGCAGTATTTT. Amino acid sequence: CASGQSNTDTQYF.

This clonotype showed up just a few times. The CDR3 sequence is CASSIMTGSTGELFF. The CDR3 DNA sequence: TGTGCCAGTAGTATAATGACAGGGTCCACCGGGGAGCTGTTTTTT. The genes are TRBV19 and TRBJ2-2; 7 bases line up with TRBD1. Germline trimming cut 2 bases from V and 4 bases from J; bases unmatched to any gene: 4. CDR1 is LNHDA, CDR2 SQIVND, per germline (reference sequence). The CDR3 is made up of 15 amino acids.

This clonotype was detected ten times or more. CDR3 in amino acids: CASSSSGPYEQYF. The CDR3 DNA reads TGTGCCAGCAGTTCTAGCGGGCCTTACGAGCAGTACTTC. The chain carries TRBV28 and TRBJ2-7; 8 bases agree with TRBD2. Unmatched junction bases numbered 3, after V lost 4 bases and J lost 4 bases. This CDR3 contains 13 residues. Germline assignment: CDR1 MDHEN and CDR2 SYDVKM.

This clonotype occurred many times. The V gene is TRBV12-3 or TRBV12-4, the J gene TRBJ2-7, with D possibly matching TRBD2 (6 bases). V lost 5 bases to trimming and J lost 6 bases, with 17 bases between them. The CDR3 consists of 14 residues. The CDR3 coding sequence is TGTGCCAGCAGTCCCGGGACTTGGGGGTTCGAGCAGTACTTC. It is translated as CASSPGTWGFEQYF.

This chain links TRBV6-1 with TRBJ2-1; 14 bases line up with TRBD2. The CDR3 loop spans 18 amino acids. Trimming cost V 5 bases and J 5 bases; bases outside gene matches: 11. CDR1 is MNHNS, CDR2 SASEGT, per germline. The CDR3 spells CASSIRLAGGGRDNEQFF. The CDR3 DNA sequence: TGTGCCAGCAGTATCCGACTAGCGGGGGGGGGTCGTGACAATGAGCAGTTCTTC.

This clonotype was found once. The chain links TRBV4-1 to TRBJ2-1, with no clear D. Gene TRBJ2-7 matches the end of the DNA better, so the J call may be wrong. Looked up from germline, CDR1 is MGHRA and CDR2 is YSYEKL. This CDR3 is 12 amino acids long. Here the CDR3 DNA reads TGCGCCAGCAGCCAAGTCAGCAATGAGCAGTACTTC. Its translation is CASSQVSNEQYF.

CDR3: CASSSISSGGAADTQYF. CDR3 nucleotide sequence: TGTGCCAGCAGTTCAATTTCTAGCGGGGGGGCCGCAGATACGCAGTATTTT. V usage is TRBV12-3 or TRBV12-4 and J usage is TRBJ2-3, with 12 bases aligning to TRBD2. V dropped 4 bases and J dropped 4; count of bases not matched to a gene: 9. This CDR3 has 17 residues.

This clonotype occurred many times. The chain uses TRBV12-3 or TRBV12-4 and TRBJ2-1, with TRBD2 matching over 15 bases. The CDR3 contains 17 residues. The trim removed 6 bases at V and 10 bases at J, leaving 13 bases unmatched. The CDR3, as DNA: TGTGCCAGCAGGAGGGGGACTAGCGGGGGGTTTACAATGGAGCAGTTCTTC. Translation: CASRRGTSGGFTMEQFF.

This clonotype appeared many times. The rearrangement uses TRBV20-1 and TRBJ1-1; D is undetermined. The V gene's germline CDR1 is DFQATT and CDR2 SNEGSKA (reference sequence). This CDR3 contains 13 residues. Trimming shortened V by 3 bases and J by 7 bases, and 15 bases separated the two germline ends. The CDR3 spells CSASVAGHREAFF. The CDR3 DNA reads TGCAGTGCTAGCGTGGCAGGCCACCGTGAAGCTTTCTTT.

This clonotype was seen at least ten times. The chain recombines TRBV20-1 with TRBJ1-2, with a possible D match to TRBD1 (6 bases). Germline V gene lookup returns CDR1 DFQATT and CDR2 SNEGSKA (reference sequence). CDR3 length: 13 amino acids. The V end was cut by 0 bases, the J end by 4 bases, with 9 bases between. DNA for the CDR3: TGCAGTGCTAGAGATCCAGGGGCCTATGGCTACACCTTC. It is translated as CSARDPGAYGYTF.

This clonotype has ten or more counts. The chain carries TRBV7-9 and TRBJ1-2, with unresolved D. The CDR3 is 13 residues long. Trimming removed 1 base from V and 6 bases from J, with 9 bases in between. CDR1 is SEHNR and CDR2 is FQNEAQ in the germline V gene (reference sequence). The CDR3 spells CASSLVVSHGYTF. In nucleotides, the CDR3 is TGTGCCAGCAGCTTAGTCGTGTCCCATGGCTACACCTTC.